This TCR beta chain was observed in a study of T-cell memory formation after mild COVID-19. Study as a whole: The two donors had largely donor-specific TCR clusters.

Whole-study results and caveats: There was a balanced CD4/CD8 profile in clones contracting day 15 to 85, and later expanders leaned CD4+. The appearance of some responding clones in pre-infection memory suggested that cross-reactive memory joined. Clones from the second wave (peaking day 37) had unconfirmed SARS-CoV-2 specificity.

V was clipped by 1 base and J by 5 bases; unmatched bases: 5. Germline V lookup: CDR1 SGHVS, CDR2 FNYEAQ. CDR3 length: 15 amino acids. Each CDR3 protein gets one entry after TCRdb re-called the 5' RACE reads with MiXCR. The table includes 200,000 or so distinct CDR3 sequences, around 19% detected once. As for this clonotype: The antigen is not known.

The sequence was obtained from an adult woman who had mild COVID-19 (a few samples of this study predate the infection). Cell type and time point are not known. The rearrangement joins TRBV7-6 to TRBJ2-5; 9 bases match TRBD2. The material sequenced was PBMCs or a T cell subset sorted from them (not recorded which). The chain's CDR3 is CASSLGTSVKETQYF. The CDR3 nucleotides read TGTGCCAGCAGCTTAGGGACTAGCGTGAAGGAGACCCAGTACTTC.